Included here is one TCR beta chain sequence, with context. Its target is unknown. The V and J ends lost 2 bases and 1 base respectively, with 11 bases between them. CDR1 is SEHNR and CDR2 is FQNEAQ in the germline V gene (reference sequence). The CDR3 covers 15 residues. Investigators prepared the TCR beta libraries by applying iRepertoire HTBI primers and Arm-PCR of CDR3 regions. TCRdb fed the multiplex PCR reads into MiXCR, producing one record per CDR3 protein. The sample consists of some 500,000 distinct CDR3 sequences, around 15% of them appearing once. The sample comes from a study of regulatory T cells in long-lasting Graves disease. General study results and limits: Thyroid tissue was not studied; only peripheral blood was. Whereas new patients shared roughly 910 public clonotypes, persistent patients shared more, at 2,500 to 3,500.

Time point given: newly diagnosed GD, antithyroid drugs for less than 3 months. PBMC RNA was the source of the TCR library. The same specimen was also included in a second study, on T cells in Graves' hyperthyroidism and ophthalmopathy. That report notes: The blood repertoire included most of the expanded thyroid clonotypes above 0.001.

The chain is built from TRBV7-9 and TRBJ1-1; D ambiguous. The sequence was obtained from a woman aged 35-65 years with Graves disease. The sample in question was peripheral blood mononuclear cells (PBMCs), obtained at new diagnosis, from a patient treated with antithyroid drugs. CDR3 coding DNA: TGTGCCAGCAGCTTAAGGCGGGCGCAGAACACTGAAGCTTTCTTT. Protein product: CASSLRRAQNTEAFF.